This T cell receptor beta chain originates from a study of T cells in Graves' hyperthyroidism and ophthalmopathy. Overall study context: The authors collected peripheral blood at initial diagnosis, before any treatment.

Study-wide results and limits: Ophthalmopathy onset followed model prediction by a median about six months.

This clonotype was found many times. Its antigen is undetermined. The TCR beta CDR3 regions underwent amplification using RNA transcripts as the source. The HTBI primer set served for first-round RT-PCR of the TCR CDR3. TCRdb reprocessed the multiplex PCR reads with MiXCR, giving one entry per CDR3 protein. The sample contains around 400,000 distinct CDR3 sequences, less than 15% of which appear only once. The sequence was obtained from a woman aged 18 to 35 with Graves' hyperthyroidism. The sample was blood.

Written as DNA, the CDR3 is TGTGCCAGCAGCTTATGGGGGGGGAGCGTCTACAATGAGCAGTTCTTC. Protein: CASSLWGGSVYNEQFF. The V call is TRBV7-3, the J call TRBJ2-1, with TRBD2 matching over 7 bases. V shed 2 bases and J 3 bases; nucleotides not matched to a gene: 7. CDR3 length equals 16 residues. CDR1 and CDR2 from the germline V gene are SGHTA and FQGTGA.